This T cell receptor (beta chain) was obtained from a study of cytomegalovirus exposure and HLA in healthy donors. About the research overall: From donors who were HLA-typed, an early data release held approximately 80 million unique TCRs.

Findings and limits, study-wide: Among TCR beta chains of equal frequency, HLA-associated ones were more clonally expanded in a later analysis.

The PCR contained 60 Vbeta and 13 Jbeta primers. Sequenced by immunoSEQ multiplex PCR; TCRdb stores in-frame clones only, minus some. The top ten hold 1% of the sample, which has about 190,000 clones, 85% seen once. A remark on this clone: Antigen: not known.

Germline CDR1 reads SQVTM; CDR2 reads ANQGSEA. The CDR3 has 15 amino acids. The V end was cut by 2 bases, the J end by 3 bases, with 14 bases between. Input material: PBMCs. This receptor was taken from a boy between 2 and 10 years old in good health and CMV-seronegative. The chain couples TRBV29-1 to TRBJ2-1; tentatively, D is TRBD2 (5 bases). In DNA, the CDR3 is TGCAGCGTTGAATTCCCTAGAGAGGGCTACAATGAGCAGTTCTTC. Translated, it gives CSVEFPREGYNEQFF.